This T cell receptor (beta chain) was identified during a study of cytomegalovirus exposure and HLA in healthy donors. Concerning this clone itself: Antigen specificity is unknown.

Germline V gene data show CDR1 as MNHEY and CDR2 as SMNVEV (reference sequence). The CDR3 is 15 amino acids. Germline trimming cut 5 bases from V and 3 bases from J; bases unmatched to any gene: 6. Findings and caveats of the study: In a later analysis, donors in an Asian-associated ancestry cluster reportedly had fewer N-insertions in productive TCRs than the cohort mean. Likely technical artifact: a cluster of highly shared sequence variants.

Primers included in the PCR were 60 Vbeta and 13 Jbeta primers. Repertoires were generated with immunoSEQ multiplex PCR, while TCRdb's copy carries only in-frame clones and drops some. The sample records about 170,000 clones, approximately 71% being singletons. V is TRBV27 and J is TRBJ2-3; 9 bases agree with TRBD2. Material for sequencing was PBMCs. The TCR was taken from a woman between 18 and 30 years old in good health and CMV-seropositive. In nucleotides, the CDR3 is TGTGCCAGCAGTAAAATCGGACTAGCGACAGATACGCAGTATTTT. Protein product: CASSKIGLATDTQYF.